This T cell receptor beta chain was sequenced in a study of T cells in Graves' hyperthyroidism and ophthalmopathy. Across the study: Pretreatment peripheral blood was obtained at initial diagnosis.

Researchers barred patients who had uncontrolled infection, other autoimmune disease, pregnancy or lactation. Together with thyroid ultrasound, orbital computed tomography, serum thyroxine and TRAb, clinical symptoms were used for diagnoses. CDR1 and CDR2 from the germline V gene are LNHDA and SQIVND (reference sequence). The CDR3 is 13 residues long. Trimming took 3 bases from V and 2 from J, leaving 5 bases between them. The source material, RNA transcripts, was used to amplify TCR beta CDR3 regions. A first-round RT-PCR of the TCR CDR3 used the HTBI primer set. TCRdb analysed the multiplex PCR reads with MiXCR anew, one entry per CDR3 protein. Of about 690,000 distinct CDR3 sequences listed, around 15% were seen once; the top ten hold around 15%.

Sequenced: blood. The receptor was derived from a man between 50 and 59 years old with Graves' hyperthyroidism. The chain recombines TRBV19 with TRBJ1-3; no firm D call. The CDR3 reads CASSIEPGNTIYF. DNA for the CDR3: TGTGCCAGTAGTATCGAACCTGGAAACACCATATATTTT.